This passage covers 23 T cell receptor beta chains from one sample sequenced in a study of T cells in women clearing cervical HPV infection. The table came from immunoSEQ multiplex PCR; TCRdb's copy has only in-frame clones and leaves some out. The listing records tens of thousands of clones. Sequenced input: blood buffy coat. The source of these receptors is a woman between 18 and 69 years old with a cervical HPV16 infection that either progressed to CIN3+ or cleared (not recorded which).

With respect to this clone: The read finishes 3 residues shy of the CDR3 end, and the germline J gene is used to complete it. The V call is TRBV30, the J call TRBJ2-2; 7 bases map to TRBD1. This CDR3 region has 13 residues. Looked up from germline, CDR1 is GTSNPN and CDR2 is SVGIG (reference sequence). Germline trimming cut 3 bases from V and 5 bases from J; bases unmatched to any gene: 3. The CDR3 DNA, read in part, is TGTGCCTGGAGGATACAGGGGACCGGGGAG. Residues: CAWRIQGTGE. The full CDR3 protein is CAWRIQGTGELFF.

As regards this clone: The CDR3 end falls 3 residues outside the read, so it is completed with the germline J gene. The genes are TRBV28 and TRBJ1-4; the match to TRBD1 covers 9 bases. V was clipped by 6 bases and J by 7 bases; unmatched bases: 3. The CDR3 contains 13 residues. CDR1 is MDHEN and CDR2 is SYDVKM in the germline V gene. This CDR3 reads CASRTGGREKLFF. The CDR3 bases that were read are TGTGCCAGCAGGACAGGGGGTCGTGAAAAA.

The covered CDR3 bases are TGTGCCAGCAGTACCGGACTAGCGGGGTTTGGGGGGCCC. Translating gives CASSTGLAGFGGP. The CDR3 in its entirety is CASSTGLAGFGGPQHF. The gene calls are TRBV12-3 or TRBV12-4 and TRBJ1-5; perhaps TRBD1 as D (5 bases). The CDR3 extends 3 residues past the end of the read, so its final part is completed from the germline J gene. Between the trimmed V and J ends, which lost 5 bases and 9 bases, there was a span of 23 bases. The CDR3 runs to 16 residues.

The CDR3 bases that were read are TGCGCCAGCAGTGAGTCCCTCCAGGGATCG. This sequence encodes CASSESLQGS. The entire CDR3 sequence reads CASSESLQGSQYF. The chain recombines TRBV10-1 with TRBJ2-3, with D possibly matching TRBD1 (5 bases). The read ends 3 residues early relative to the CDR3; the germline J gene fills the gap. This CDR3 is 13 amino acids long. Germline V gene lookup returns CDR1 WNHNN and CDR2 SYGVQD (reference sequence).

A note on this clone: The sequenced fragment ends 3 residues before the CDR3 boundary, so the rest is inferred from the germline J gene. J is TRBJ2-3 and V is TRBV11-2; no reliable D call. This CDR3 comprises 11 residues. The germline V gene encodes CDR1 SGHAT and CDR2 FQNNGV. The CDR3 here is CASSPERTQYF. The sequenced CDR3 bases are TGTGCCAGCAGCCCCGAACGGACG. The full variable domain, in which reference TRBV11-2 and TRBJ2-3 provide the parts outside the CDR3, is EAGVAQSPRYKIIEKRQSVAFWCNPISGHATLYWYQQILGQGPKLLIQFQNNGVVDDSQLPKDRFSAERLKGVDSTLKIQPAKLEDSAVYLCASSPERTQYFGPGTRLTVL.

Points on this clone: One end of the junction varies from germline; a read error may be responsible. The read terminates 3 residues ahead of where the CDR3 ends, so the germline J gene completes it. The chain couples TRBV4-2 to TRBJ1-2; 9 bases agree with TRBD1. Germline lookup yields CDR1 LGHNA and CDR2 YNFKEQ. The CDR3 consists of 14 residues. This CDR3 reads CASSQDQTGGGYTF. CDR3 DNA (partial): TGCGCCAGCAGCCAAGATCAAACAGGGGGCGGC.

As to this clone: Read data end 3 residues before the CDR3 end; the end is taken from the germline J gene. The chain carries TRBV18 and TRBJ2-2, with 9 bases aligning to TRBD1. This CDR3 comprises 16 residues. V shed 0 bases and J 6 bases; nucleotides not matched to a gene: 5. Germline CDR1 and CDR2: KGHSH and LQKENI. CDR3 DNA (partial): TGTGCCAGCTCACCACCGTCTCACAGGGGGCCCGGGGAG. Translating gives CASSPPSHRGPGE. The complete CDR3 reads CASSPPSHRGPGELFF.

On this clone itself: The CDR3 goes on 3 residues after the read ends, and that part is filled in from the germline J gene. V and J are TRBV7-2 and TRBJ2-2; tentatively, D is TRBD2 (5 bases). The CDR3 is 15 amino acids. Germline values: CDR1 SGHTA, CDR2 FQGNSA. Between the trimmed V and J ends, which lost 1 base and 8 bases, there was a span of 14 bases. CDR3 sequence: CASSLGVGSGGELFF. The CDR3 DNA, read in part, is TGTGCCAGCAGCTTAGGGGTGGGCTCGGGGGGGGAG.

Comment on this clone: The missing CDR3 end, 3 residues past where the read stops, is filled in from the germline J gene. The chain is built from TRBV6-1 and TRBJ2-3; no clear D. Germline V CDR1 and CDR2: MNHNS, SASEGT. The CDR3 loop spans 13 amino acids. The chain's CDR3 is CASSENSNQPQYF. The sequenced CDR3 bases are TGTGCCAGCAGTGAAAATAGCAATCAGCCG.

The sequenced CDR3 bases are TGCAGTGCTAGAGTCCAGAAACACGCGGGACTAGCTTATGAGACG. Amino acid sequence: CSARVQKHAGLAYET. In full, the CDR3 reads CSARVQKHAGLAYETQYF. V is TRBV20-1 and J is TRBJ2-3; 9 bases are shared with TRBD2. The CDR3 extends 3 residues past the end of the read, so its final part is completed from the germline J gene. CDR3 length equals 18 residues. The germline gives CDR1 DFQATT, CDR2 SNEGSKA (reference sequence).

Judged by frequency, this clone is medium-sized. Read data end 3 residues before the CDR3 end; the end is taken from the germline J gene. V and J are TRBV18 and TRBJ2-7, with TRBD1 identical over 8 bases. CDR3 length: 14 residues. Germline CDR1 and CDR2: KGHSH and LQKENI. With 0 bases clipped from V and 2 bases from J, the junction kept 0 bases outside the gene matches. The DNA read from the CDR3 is TGTGCCAGCTCACCACCGGGACAGGCCTACGAG. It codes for CASSPPGQAYE. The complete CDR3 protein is CASSPPGQAYEQYF.

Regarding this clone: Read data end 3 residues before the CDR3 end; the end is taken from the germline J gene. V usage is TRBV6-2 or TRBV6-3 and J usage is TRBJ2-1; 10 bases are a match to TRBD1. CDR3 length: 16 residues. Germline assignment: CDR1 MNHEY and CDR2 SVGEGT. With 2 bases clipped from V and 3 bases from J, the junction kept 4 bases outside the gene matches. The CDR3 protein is CASSYRGQGIYNEQFF. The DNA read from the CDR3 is TGTGCCAGCAGTTACAGGGGACAGGGGATCTACAATGAG.

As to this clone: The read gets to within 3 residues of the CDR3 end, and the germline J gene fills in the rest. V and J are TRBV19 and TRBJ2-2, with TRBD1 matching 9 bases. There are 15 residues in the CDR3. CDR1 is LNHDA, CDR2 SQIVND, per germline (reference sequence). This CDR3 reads CASSSGGTGLEKLFF. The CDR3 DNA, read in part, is TGTGCCAGTAGTTCAGGAGGGACAGGGCTTGAAAAG.

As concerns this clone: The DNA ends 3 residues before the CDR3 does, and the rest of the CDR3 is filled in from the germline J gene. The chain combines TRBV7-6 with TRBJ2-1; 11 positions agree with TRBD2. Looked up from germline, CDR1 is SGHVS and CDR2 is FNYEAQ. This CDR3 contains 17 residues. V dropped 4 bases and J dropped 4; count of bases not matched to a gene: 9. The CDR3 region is CASSYQPSGGIYNEQFF. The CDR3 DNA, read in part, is TGTGCCAGCAGCTATCAGCCTAGCGGGGGGATTTACAATGAG.

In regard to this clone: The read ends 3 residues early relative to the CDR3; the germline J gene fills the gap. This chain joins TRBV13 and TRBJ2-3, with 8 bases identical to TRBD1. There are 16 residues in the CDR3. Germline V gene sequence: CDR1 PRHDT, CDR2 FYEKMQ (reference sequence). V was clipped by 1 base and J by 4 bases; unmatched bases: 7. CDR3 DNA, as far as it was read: TGTGCCAGCAGCTTAGACCCCGGACAGGGTGCAGATACG. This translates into CASSLDPGQGADT. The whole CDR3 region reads CASSLDPGQGADTQYF.

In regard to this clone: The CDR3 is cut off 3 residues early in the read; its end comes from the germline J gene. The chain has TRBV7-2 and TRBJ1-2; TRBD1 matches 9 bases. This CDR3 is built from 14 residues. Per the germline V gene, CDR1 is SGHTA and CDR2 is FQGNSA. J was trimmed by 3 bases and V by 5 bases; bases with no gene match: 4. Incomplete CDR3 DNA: TGTGCCAGCAGCCAAACAGGGGGCCACTATGGC. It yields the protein CASSQTGGHYG. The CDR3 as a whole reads CASSQTGGHYGYTF.

This chain's CDR3 is CASSLRTGWGNGYTF. CDR3 DNA, as far as it was read: TGCGCCAGCAGCTTGAGGACAGGGTGGGGGAATGGC. The V call is TRBV5-1, the J call TRBJ1-2, with 8 positions matching TRBD1. The CDR3 extends 3 residues past the end of the read, so its final part is completed from the germline J gene. This CDR3 has 15 amino acids. V lost 1 base and J lost 6; bases outside the gene matches: 8. Germline loops: CDR1 SGHRS, CDR2 YFSETQ.

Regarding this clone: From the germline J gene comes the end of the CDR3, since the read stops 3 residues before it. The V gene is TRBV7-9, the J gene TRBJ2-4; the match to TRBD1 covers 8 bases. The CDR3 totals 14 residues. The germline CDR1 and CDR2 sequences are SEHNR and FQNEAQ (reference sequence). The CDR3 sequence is CASSPGTGLGGQYF. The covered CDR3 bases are TGTGCCAGCAGCCCAGGGACAGGATTAGGTGGT. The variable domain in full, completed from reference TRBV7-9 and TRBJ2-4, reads DTGVSQNPRHKITKRGQNVTFRCDPISEHNRLYWYRQTLGQGPEFLTYFQNEAQLEKSRLLSDRFSAERPKGSFSTLEIQRTEQGDSAMYLCASSPGTGLGGQYFGAGTRLSVL.

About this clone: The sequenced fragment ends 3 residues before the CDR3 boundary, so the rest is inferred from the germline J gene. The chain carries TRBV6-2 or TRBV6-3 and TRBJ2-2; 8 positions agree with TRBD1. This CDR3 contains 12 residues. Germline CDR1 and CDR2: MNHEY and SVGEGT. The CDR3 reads CATLRQGRKLFF. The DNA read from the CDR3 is TGTGCCACCCTCAGACAGGGGAGAAAG.

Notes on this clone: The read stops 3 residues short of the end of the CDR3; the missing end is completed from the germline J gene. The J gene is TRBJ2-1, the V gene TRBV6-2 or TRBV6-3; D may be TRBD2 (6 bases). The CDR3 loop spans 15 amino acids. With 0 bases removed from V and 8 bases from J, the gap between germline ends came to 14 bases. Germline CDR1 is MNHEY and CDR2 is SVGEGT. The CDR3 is CASSYSGRGRDEQFF. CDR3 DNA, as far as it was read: TGTGCCAGCAGTTACTCGGGTCGGGGGAGAGATGAG.

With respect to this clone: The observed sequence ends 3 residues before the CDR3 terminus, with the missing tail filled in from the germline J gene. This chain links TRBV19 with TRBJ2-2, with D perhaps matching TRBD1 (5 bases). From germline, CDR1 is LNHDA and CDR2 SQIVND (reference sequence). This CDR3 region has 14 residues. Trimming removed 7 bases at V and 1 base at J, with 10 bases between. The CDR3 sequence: CASTRQRNTGELFF. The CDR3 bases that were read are TGTGCCAGTACCCGACAGAGGAACACCGGGGAG.

The DNA read from the CDR3 is TGCGCCAGCAGCTTAAGGACAGGGGGGAATTCACCC. Residues: CASSLRTGGNSP. From start to end, the CDR3 is CASSLRTGGNSPLHF. The chain combines TRBV5-1 with TRBJ1-6; 10 bases are a match to TRBD1. Read coverage stops 3 residues before the CDR3 terminus; the germline J gene supplies the remainder. The CDR3 runs to 15 residues. V lost 2 bases, J lost 7 bases, and 3 bases stayed unmatched. Per germline, CDR1 SGHRS and CDR2 YFSETQ.

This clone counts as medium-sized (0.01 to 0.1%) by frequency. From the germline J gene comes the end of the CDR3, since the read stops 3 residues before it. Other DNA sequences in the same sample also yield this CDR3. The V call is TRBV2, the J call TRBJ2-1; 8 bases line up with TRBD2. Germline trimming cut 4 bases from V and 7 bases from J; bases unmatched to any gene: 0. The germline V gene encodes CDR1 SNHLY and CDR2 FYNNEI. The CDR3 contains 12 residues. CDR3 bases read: TGTGCCAGCAGTGGCGGGGGGAATGAG. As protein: CASSGGGNE. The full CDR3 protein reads CASSGGGNEQFF.